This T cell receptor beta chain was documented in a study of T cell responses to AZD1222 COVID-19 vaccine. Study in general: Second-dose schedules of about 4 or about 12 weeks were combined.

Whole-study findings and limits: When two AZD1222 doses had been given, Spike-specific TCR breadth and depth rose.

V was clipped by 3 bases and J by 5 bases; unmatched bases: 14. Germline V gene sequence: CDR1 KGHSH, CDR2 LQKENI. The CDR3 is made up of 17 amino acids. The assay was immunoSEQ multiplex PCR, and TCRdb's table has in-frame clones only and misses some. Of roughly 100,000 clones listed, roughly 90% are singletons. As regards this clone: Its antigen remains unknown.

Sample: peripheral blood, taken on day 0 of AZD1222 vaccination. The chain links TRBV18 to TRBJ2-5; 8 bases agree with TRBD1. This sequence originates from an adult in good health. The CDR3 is CASSPVTGQGWWETQYF. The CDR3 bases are TGTGCCAGCTCACCGGTAACCGGACAGGGTTGGTGGGAGACCCAGTACTTC.